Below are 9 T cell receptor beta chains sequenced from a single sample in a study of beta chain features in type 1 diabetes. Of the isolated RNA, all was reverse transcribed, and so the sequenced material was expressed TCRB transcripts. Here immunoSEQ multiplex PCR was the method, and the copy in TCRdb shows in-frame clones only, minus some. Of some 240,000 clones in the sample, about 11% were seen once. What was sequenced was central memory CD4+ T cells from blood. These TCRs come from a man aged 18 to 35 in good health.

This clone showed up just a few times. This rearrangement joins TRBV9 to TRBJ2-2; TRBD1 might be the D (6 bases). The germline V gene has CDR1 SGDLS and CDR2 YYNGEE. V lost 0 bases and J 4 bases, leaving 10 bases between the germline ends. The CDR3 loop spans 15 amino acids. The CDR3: CASSVAPGVTGELFF. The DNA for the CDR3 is TGTGCCAGCAGCGTAGCCCCAGGGGTCACCGGGGAGCTGTTTTTT.

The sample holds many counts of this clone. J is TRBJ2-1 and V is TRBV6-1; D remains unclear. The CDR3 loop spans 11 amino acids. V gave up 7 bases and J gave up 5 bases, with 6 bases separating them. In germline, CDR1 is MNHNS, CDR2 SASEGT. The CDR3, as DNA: TGTGCCAGCATTGGGGACAATGAGCAGTTCTTC. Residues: CASIGDNEQFF.

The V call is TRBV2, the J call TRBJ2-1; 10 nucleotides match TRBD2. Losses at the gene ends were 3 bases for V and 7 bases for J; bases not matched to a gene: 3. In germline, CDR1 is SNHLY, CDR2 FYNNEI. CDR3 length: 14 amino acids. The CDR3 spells CASSDQRGGNEQFF. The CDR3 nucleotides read TGTGCCAGCAGTGACCAGCGGGGGGGTAATGAGCAGTTCTTC.

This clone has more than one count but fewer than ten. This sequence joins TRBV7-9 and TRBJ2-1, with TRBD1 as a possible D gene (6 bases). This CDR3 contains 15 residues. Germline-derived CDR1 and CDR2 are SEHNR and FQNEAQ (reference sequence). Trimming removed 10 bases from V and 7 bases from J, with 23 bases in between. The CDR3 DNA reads TGTGCCATCCTCCTCAGGGGCGCGGTAGAAAATGAGCAGTTCTTC. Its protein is CAILLRGAVENEQFF.

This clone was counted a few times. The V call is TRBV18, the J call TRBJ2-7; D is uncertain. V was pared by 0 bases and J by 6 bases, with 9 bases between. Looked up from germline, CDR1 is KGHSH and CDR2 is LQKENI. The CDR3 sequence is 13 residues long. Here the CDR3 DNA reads TGTGCCAGCTCACCACCTGCCGCCCCCGAGCAGTACTTC. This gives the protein CASSPPAAPEQYF.

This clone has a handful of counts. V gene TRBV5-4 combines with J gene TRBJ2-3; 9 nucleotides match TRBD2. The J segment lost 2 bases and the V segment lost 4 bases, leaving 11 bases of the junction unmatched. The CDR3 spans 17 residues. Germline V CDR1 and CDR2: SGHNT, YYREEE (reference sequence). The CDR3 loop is CASSPEFGGRATDTQYF. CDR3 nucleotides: TGTGCCAGCAGCCCCGAGTTCGGCGGGAGGGCCACAGATACGCAGTATTTT.

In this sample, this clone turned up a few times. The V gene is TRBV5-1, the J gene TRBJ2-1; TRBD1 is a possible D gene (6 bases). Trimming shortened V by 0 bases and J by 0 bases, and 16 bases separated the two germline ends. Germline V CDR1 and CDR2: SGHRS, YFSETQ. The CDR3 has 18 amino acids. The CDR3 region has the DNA TGCGCCAGCAGCTTGGTGGGGGTCCGGGACATCTCCTACAATGAGCAGTTCTTC. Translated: CASSLVGVRDISYNEQFF.

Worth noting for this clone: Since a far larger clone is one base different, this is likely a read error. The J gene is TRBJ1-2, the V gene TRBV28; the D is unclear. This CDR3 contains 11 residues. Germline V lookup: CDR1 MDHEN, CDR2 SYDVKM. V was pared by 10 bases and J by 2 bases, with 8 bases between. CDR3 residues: CAIKTNYGYTF. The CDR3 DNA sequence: TGTGCCATCAAGACGAACTATGGCTACACCTTC.

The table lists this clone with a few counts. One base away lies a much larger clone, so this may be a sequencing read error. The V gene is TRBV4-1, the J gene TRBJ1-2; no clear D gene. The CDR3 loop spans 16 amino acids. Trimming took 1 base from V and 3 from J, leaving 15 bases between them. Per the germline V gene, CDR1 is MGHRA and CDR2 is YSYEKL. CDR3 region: CASSQVDGTTDYGYTF. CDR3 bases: TGCGCCAGCAGCCAAGTTGACGGCACTACAGACTATGGCTACACCTTC.